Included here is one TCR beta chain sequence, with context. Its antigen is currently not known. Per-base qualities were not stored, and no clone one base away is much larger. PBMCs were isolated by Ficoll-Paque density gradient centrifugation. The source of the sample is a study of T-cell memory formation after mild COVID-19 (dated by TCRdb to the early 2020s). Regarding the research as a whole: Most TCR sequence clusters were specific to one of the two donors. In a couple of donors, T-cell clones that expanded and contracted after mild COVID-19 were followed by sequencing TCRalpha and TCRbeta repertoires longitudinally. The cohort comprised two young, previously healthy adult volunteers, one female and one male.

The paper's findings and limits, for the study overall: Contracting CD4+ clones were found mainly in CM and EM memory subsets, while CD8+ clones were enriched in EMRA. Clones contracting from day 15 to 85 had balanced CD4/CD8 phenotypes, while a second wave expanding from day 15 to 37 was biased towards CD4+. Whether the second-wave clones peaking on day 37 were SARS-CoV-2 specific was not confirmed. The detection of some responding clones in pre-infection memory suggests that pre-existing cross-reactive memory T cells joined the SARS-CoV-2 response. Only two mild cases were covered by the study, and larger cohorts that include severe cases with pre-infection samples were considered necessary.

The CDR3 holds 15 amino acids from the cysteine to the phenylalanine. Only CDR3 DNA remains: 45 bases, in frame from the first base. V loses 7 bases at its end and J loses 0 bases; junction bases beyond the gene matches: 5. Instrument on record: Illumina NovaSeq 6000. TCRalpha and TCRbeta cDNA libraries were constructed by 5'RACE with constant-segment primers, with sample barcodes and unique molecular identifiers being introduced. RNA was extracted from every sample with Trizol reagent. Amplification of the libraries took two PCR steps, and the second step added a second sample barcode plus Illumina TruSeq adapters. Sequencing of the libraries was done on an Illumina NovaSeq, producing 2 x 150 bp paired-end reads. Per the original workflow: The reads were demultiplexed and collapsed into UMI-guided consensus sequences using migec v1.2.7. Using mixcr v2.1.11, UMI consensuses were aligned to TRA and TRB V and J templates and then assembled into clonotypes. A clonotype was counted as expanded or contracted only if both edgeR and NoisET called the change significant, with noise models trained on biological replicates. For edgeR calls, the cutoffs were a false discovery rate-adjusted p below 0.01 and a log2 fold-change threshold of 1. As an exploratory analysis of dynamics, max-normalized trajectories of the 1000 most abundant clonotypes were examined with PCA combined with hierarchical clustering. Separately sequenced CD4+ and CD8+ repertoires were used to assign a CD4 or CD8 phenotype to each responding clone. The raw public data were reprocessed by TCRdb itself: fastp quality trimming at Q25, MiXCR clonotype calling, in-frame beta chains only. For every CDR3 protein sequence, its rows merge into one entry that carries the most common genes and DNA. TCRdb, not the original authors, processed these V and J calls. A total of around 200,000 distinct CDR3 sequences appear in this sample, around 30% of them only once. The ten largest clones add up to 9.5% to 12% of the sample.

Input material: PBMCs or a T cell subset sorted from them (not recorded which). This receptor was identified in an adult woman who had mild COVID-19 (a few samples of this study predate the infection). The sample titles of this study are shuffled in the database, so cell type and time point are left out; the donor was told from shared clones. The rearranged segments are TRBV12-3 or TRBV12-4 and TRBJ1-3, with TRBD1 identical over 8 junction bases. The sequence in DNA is TGTGCCAGCATTAACACAGGGGGCTCTGGAAACACCATATATTTT. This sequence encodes CASINTGGSGNTIYF.